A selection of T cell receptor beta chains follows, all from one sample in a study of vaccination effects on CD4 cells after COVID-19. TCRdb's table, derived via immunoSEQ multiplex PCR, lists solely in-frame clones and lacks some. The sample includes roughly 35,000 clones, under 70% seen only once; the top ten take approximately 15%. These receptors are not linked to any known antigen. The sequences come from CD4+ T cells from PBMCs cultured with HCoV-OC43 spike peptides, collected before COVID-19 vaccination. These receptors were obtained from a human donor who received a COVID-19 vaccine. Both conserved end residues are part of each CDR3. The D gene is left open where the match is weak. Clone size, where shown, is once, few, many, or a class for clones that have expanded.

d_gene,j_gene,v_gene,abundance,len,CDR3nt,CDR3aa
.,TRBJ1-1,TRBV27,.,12,TGTGCCAGCAGTTTTTGGGGAGCTGAAGCTTTCTTT,CASSFWGAEAFF
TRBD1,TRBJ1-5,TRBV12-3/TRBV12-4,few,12,TGTGCCAGCAGAACAGGACAGGGGCCCCAGCATTTT,CASRTGQGPQHF
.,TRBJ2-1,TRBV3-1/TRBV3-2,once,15,TGTGCCAGCAGCCAAGGGCTAGCGTCCAACAATGAGCAGTTCTTC,CASSQGLASNNEQFF
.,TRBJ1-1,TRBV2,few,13,TGTGCCAGCAATGAGATTCTGAACACTGAAGCTTTCTTT,CASNEILNTEAFF
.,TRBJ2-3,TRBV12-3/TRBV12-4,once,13,TGTGCCAGCAGTTTCAGACAGGGAGGTACGCAGTATTTT,CASSFRQGGTQYF
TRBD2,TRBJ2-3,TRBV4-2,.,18,TGTGCCAGCAGCCAAAGGGGGGCGGCTAGCGGGAGCACAGATACGCAGTATTTT,CASSQRGAASGSTDTQYF
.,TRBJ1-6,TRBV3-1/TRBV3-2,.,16,TGTGCCAGCAGCCAAGATCTGGCAGCCGGCTATTCACCCCTCCACTTT,CASSQDLAAGYSPLHF
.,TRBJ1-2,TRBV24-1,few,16,TGTGCCACCAGTGATTGGGAGCACAGGGCTGACTATGGCTACACCTTC,CATSDWEHRADYGYTF
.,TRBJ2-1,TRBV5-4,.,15,TGTGCCAGCAGCACGAATAGGGGTTACTACAATGAGCAGTTCTTC,CASSTNRGYYNEQFF
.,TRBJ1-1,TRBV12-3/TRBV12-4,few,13,TGTGCCAGCAAGTCTAGGTGGTCCACTGAAGCTTTCTTT,CASKSRWSTEAFF
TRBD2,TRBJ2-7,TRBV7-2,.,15,TGTGCCAGCAGCTTAGCTGGGGGGGGCTCCTACGAGCAGTACTTC,CASSLAGGGSYEQYF
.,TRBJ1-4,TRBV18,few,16,TGTGCCAGCTCCCGAACGGGATACCCAACTAATGAAAAACTGTTTTTT,CASSRTGYPTNEKLFF
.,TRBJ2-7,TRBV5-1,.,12,TGCGCCAGCAGCCCCTCAGGGTACCAGCAGTACTTC,CASSPSGYQQYF
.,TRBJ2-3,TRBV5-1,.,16,TGCGCCAGCAGCTTTGGGGTAGCGGTCCTGGTAGATACGCAGTATTTT,CASSFGVAVLVDTQYF
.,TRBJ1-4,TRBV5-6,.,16,TGTGCCAGCAGCCAACTAGGGGCCGGCGCTAATGAAAAACTGTTTTTT,CASSQLGAGANEKLFF
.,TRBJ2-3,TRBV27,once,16,TGTGCCAGCAGTCACCCCCCGGGGGCTTCGTCAGATACGCAGTATTTT,CASSHPPGASSDTQYF
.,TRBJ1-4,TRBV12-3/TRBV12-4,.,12,TGTGCCAGCAGCCGGGGGGAGGAAAAACTGTTTTTT,CASSRGEEKLFF
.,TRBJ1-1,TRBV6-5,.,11,TGTGCCAGCAGTTACGGTCAGGGAGCTTTCTTT,CASSYGQGAFF
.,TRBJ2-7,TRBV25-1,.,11,TGTGCCAGCACTAAAACAGGCCAGCAGTACTTC,CASTKTGQQYF
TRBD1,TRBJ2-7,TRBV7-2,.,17,TGTGCCAGCAGCCTACCTAGGACAGGGACCTCAGGTGGCAAGCAGTACTTC,CASSLPRTGTSGGKQYF
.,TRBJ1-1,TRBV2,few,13,TGTGCCAGCAGTGAAGCCATGAACACTGAAGCTTTCTTT,CASSEAMNTEAFF
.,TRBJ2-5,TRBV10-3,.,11,TGTGCCATAGGTCGCGGGGAGACCCAGTACTTC,CAIGRGETQYF
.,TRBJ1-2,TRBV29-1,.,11,TGCAGCAGGAAGGACGGAGATGGCTACACCTTC,CSRKDGDGYTF
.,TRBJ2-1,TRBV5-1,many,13,TGCGCCAGCAGTATTGGCGGATACAATGAGCAGTTCTTC,CASSIGGYNEQFF
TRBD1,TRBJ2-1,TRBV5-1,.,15,TGCGCCAGCAGCTTCTCCGGGACAGGTAACAATGAGCAGTTCTTC,CASSFSGTGNNEQFF
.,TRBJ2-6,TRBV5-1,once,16,TGCGCCAGCAGCTTGGCGGAGGGCTCTGGGGCCAACGTCCTGACTTTC,CASSLAEGSGANVLTF
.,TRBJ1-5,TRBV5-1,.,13,TGCGCCAGCAGCTTGGATGGCAATCAGCCCCAGCATTTT,CASSLDGNQPQHF
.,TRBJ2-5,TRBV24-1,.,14,TGTGCCACCAGTGATTCCGGGACCATAGAGACCCAGTACTTC,CATSDSGTIETQYF
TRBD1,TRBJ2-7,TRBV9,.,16,TGTGCCAGCAGCGTAGGGACACCGGGACAGGCCTACGAGCAGTACTTC,CASSVGTPGQAYEQYF
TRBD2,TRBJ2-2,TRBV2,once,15,TGTGCCAGCAATCCCCTAGCGGGGAGCACCGGGGAGCTGTTTTTT,CASNPLAGSTGELFF
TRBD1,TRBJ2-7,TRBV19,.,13,TGTGCCAGTAGTATGGACAGGGGCTACGAGCAGTACTTC,CASSMDRGYEQYF
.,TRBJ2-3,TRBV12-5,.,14,TGTGCTAGTCGCGCGGTTACTAGCACAGATACGCAGTATTTT,CASRAVTSTDTQYF
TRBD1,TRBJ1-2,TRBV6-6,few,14,TGTGCCAGCAGTGACAGGGGGGCTAACTATGGCTACACCTTC,CASSDRGANYGYTF
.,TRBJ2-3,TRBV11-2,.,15,TGTGCCAGCAGCTCGGCGACAGCTAGCACAGATACGCAGTATTTT,CASSSATASTDTQYF
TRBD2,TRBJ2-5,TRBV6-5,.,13,TGTGCCAGCAGTCCTCTAGCGGCAGAGACCCAGTACTTC,CASSPLAAETQYF
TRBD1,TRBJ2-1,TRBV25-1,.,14,TGTGCCAGCCTAGGACAGGGGACCTACAATGAGCAGTTCTTC,CASLGQGTYNEQFF
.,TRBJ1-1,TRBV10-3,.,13,TGTGCCATCAGTGGGGGGTTGAACACTGAAGCTTTCTTT,CAISGGLNTEAFF
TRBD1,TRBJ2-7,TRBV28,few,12,TGTGCCAGCAGTCTCGGACAGGGAGAGCAGTACTTC,CASSLGQGEQYF
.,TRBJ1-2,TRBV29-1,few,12,TGCAGCATTGCCTCGGGGGCGGATGGCTACACCTTC,CSIASGADGYTF
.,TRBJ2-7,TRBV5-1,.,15,TGCGCCAGCCGACCGTCCATTTATAGCTCCTACGAGCAGTACTTC,CASRPSIYSSYEQYF
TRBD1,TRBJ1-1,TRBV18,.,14,TGTGCCAGCTCACCTGGGACAGGGAGGAGTGAAGCTTTCTTT,CASSPGTGRSEAFF
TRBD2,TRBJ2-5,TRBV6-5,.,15,TGTGCCAGCAGGGCCAAGACTAGCGGGGGTGAGACCCAGTACTTC,CASRAKTSGGETQYF
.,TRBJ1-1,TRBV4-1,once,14,TGCGCCAGCAGAGGGACCCTTAGGAACACTGAAGCTTTCTTT,CASRGTLRNTEAFF
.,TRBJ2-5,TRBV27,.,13,TGTGCCAGCAGTTTGTCACAGGGCCAGACCCAGTACTTC,CASSLSQGQTQYF
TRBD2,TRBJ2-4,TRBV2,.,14,TGTGCCAGCAAGGAAAGCGGGGGGGTGAACATTCAGTACTTC,CASKESGGVNIQYF
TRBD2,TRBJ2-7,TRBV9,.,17,TGTGCCAGCAGCGTGGGACTAGCGGGAGGGTTATCCTACGAGCAGTACTTC,CASSVGLAGGLSYEQYF
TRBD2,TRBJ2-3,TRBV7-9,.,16,TGTGCCAGCAGCTCCACGACTAGCGGGGTCTCGAATACGCAGTATTTT,CASSSTTSGVSNTQYF
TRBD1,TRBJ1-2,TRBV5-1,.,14,TGCGCCAGCAGCGACGGGACAGGGGGCTATGGCTACACCTTC,CASSDGTGGYGYTF
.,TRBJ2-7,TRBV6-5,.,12,TGTGCCAGCAGTCGGGGGCCAGGGGAGCAGTACTTC,CASSRGPGEQYF